These 3 T cell receptor beta chains were sequenced from one sample in a study of T cells in Graves' hyperthyroidism and ophthalmopathy. Researchers took RNA transcripts and amplified the TCR beta CDR3 regions from them. During a first-round RT-PCR of the TCR CDR3, the HTBI primer set was used. TCRdb fed the multiplex PCR reads into MiXCR, producing one record per CDR3 protein. The data show some 350,000 distinct CDR3 sequences, 25% seen once. The sample consisted of blood. All receptors derive from a man between 45 and 60 years old with Graves' hyperthyroidism.

This clonotype has more than one count but fewer than ten. The rearrangement uses TRBV6-1 and TRBJ1-1; D not resolved. V lost 6 bases and J lost 5, with 19 bases in between. The germline gives CDR1 MNHNS, CDR2 SASEGT. The CDR3 loop spans 15 amino acids. For the CDR3, the DNA is TGTGCCAGCAGCCGAGCCCGAAGTCTAGGGACTGAAGCTTTCTTT. Amino acid sequence: CASSRARSLGTEAFF.

This clonotype was seen a single time. This chain connects TRBV13 to TRBJ2-2; D remains unclear. The length of the CDR3 is 16 residues. From germline, CDR1 is PRHDT and CDR2 FYEKMQ (reference sequence). V gave up 2 bases and J gave up 0 bases, with 10 bases separating them. The CDR3 DNA follows: TGTGCCAGCAGCTTATTTACGGGCGCGAACACCGGGGAGCTGTTTTTT. It translates to CASSLFTGANTGELFF.

J is TRBJ2-7 and V is TRBV6-1; D not certain. Looked up from germline, CDR1 is MNHNS and CDR2 is SASEGT. CDR3 length: 12 amino acids. Trimming removed 5 bases from V and 5 bases from J, with 10 bases in between. The CDR3 DNA is TGTGCCAGCAGTTCCATAAACGACGAGCAGTACTTC. As protein: CASSSINDEQYF.